Below, one T cell receptor beta chain is given with its context. Antigen: not known. The source of the sample is a study of T cell responses to AZD1222 COVID-19 vaccine. Points from the study as a whole: Nearly half of spike-specific TCRs reportedly target variant regions that are unmutated in the B.1.351 and B.1.1.7 variants. Across the whole spike, CD4 TCRs peaked at regions 160-218 and 743-854. Repertoire collection took place solely once the T cell response had peaked.

The method was immunoSEQ multiplex PCR; TCRdb's version includes in-frame clones alone and lacks a portion of them. Of around 170,000 clones listed, 70% to 90% are singletons. Pooled together were second doses at about 4 or about 12 weeks. With 5 bases clipped from V and 3 bases from J, the junction kept 7 bases outside the gene matches. The CDR3 is 15 residues long. Germline values: CDR1 SEHNR, CDR2 FQNEAQ (reference sequence). V is TRBV7-9 and J is TRBJ2-1, with 7 positions matching TRBD1. This material consisted of peripheral blood, taken 28 days after the second AZD1222 dose. This receptor was taken from an adult who received the AZD1222 COVID-19 vaccine. DNA of the CDR3: TGTGCCAGCAGCCCACCGGGACAGCACTACAATGAGCAGTTCTTC. Translating gives CASSPPGQHYNEQFF.